This T cell receptor beta chain was sequenced for a study of T cell repertoires in urothelial bladder cancer (dated by TCRdb to between 2019 and 2020). General notes on the study: Of the roughly 12 resected lesions, three were clinical stage cT0, three were cTa, three were cT1, and three were cT2 or greater. About eleven resected bladder lesions, consisting of urothelial carcinoma (UC+) and benign (UC-) specimens, were examined. In the study, clonality of the TCR repertoire in bladder tumors was compared against clonality in benign bladder inflammation. About a dozen patients with bladder lesions who were undergoing transurethral resection were prospectively identified. Here is what the overall study found, with its caveats: Median tumor infiltrating lymphocyte percentage was approximately 1.9% in carcinoma specimens and approximately 13% in benign specimens. A single T-cell clone reached up to roughly 17% of infiltrating lymphocytes in carcinoma specimens, compared with under 2.5% in benign specimens. Urothelial carcinoma specimens had fewer T cells than benign specimens, with medians of 5,569 and 25,872.

Specimens of bladder lesions were obtained during transurethral resection and kept at -80C. From bladder specimens obtained at transurethral resection, DNA was extracted. Unmatched junction bases come to 6, with V trimmed by 5 bases and J by 0 bases. CDR1 and CDR2, per the germline V gene (reference sequence), are SEHNR and FQNEAQ. The CDR3, from cysteine to phenylalanine, totals 16 residues. Just the 48-base CDR3 DNA is kept, in frame starting at base 1. The immunoSEQ assay was used to sequence the CDR3 region of the TCR beta chain. On the authors' methods: For every specimen, the T-cell fraction, clonal dominance and maximum TCR clone frequency were calculated. In TCRdb, the immuneACCESS table is reduced to in-frame sequences with V and J assigned. These tables do not hold every clone; where another copy was compared, an unresolved V gene accounts for under half, and the others remain unexplained. Clone size and V and J calls were adopted from that table, with D and trimming inferred from the DNA. The sample has some 1,400 clones on record, roughly 70% of them singletons. The top ten hold about 28% of the sample.

This clone was counted between two and nine times. Its cognate antigen has yet to be identified. No per-base quality is available; no much larger clone lies one base away. The sequence was collected from a human donor with urothelial carcinoma. The sequence is built from TRBV7-9 and TRBJ2-1, with 8 central nucleotides matching TRBD1. Sequenced: tumor-infiltrating cells from bladder cancer. The sequenced DNA is TGTGCCAGCAGCGACACAGGGGGGAGCTCCTACAATGAGCAGTTCTTC. Its translation reads: CASSDTGGSSYNEQFF.